A single T cell receptor beta chain is shown here with its context. What it binds is not known. This record belongs to a study of persistence of HIV-infected CD4 T cells. Anti-CD3/anti-CD28 beads served as a nonspecific positive control stimulus. Sorting selected CD4+ T cells upregulating both CD40 ligand and CD69. Germline V gives CDR1 SNHLY, CDR2 FYNNEI. The CDR3 has 13 amino acids. Trimming shortened V by 3 bases and J by 5 bases, and 10 bases separated the two germline ends. Sequencing used immunoSEQ version 4 in survey mode. Only in-frame clones appear in the TCRdb table, and some are missing; sequencing was by immunoSEQ multiplex PCR. The sample includes around 40,000 clones, more than 80% of them seen just once.

The receptor was isolated from an adult man with HIV who was CMV-seropositive. The rearrangement links TRBV2 to TRBJ1-2; D remains ambiguous. The starting material was CD4+ T cells sorted from PBMCs after approximately 19-hour stimulation, obtained from a patient who received antiretroviral therapy. The CDR3 DNA follows: TGTGCCAGCAGTGAGGCCGGATTATATGGCTACACCTTC. This codes for CASSEAGLYGYTF.